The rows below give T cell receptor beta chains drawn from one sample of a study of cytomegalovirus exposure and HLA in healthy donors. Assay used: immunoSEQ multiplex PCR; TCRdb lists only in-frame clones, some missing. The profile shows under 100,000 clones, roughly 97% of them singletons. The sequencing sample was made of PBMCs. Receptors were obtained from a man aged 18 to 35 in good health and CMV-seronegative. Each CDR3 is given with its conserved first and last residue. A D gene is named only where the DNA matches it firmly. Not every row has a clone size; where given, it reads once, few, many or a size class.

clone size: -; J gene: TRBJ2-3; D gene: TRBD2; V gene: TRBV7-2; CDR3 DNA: TGTGCCAGCAGCTTAGGGTTAGCGGGAGGGCTCACAGATACGCAGTATTTT; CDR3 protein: CASSLGLAGGLTDTQYF
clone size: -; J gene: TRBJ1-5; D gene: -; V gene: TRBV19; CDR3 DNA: TGTGCCAGTAGTATGAGGTATGGAGGCGCTCAGCCCCAGCATTTT; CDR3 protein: CASSMRYGGAQPQHF
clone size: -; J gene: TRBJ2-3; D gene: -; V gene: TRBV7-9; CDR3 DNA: TGTGCCAGCTCTGGAGAATTCACAGATACGCAGTATTTT; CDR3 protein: CASSGEFTDTQYF
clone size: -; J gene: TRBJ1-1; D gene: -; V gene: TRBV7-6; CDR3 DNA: TGTGCCAGCAGCTTAGCGGGCAGGGACACTGAAGCTTTCTTT; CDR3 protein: CASSLAGRDTEAFF
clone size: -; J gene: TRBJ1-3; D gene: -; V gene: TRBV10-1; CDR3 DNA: TGCGCCAGCAGTGGCGGGACTCCGGGAGGATCTGGAAACACCATATATTTT; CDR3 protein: CASSGGTPGGSGNTIYF
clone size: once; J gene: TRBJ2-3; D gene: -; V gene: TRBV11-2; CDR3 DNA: TGTGCCAGCAGCTTAGGGACGGAGGGGGATACGCAGTATTTT; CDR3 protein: CASSLGTEGDTQYF
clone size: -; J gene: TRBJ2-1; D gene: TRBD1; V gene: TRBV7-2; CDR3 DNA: TGTGCCAGCAGCGTCGGGACAGGGAAGTGGAATGAGCAGTTCTTC; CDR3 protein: CASSVGTGKWNEQFF
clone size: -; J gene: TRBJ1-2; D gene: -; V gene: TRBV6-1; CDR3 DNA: TGTGCCGTCCCTTCGGGGGAGGGGGGGATCTATGGCTACACCTTC; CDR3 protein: CAVPSGEGGIYGYTF
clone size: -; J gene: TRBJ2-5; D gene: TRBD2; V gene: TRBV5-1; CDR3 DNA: TGCGCCAGCAGCCCGGGGGCGACTAGCGGGAGTGGTCCCCAAGAGACCCAGTACTTC; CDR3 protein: CASSPGATSGSGPQETQYF
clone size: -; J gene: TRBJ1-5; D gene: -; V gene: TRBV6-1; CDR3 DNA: TGTGCCTGCAACAGAGAACCCAATCAGCCCCAGCATTTT; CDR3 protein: CACNREPNQPQHF
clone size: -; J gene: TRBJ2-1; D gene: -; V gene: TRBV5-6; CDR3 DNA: TGTGCCAGCAGCTTGGGGGGGGACAATGAGCAGTTCTTC; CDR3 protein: CASSLGGDNEQFF
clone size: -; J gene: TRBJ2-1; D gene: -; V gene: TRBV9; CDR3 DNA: TGTGCCAGCAGCGTAGACCTATACAATGAGCAGTTCTTC; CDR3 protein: CASSVDLYNEQFF
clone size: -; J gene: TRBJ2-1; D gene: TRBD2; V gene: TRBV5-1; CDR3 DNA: TGCGCCAGCAGCGTGGTAGCGGGAGGGGGGTTGAATGAGCAGTTCTTC; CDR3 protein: CASSVVAGGGLNEQFF
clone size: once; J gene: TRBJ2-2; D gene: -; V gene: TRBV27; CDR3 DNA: TGTGCCAGCAGTGAGGCAGGGATCACCGGGGAGCTGTTTTTT; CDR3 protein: CASSEAGITGELFF
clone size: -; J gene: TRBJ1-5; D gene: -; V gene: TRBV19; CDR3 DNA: TGTGCCAGTAGGACACCGGGACTGAGCAATCAGCCCCAGCATTTT; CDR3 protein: CASRTPGLSNQPQHF
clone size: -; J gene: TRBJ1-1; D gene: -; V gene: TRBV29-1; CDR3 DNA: TGCAGCGTTGGCAGGGCGGCTGAAGCTTTCTTT; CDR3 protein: CSVGRAAEAFF
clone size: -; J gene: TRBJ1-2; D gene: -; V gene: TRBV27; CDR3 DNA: TGTGCCAGCAGTTTATCGACATACGGAAGGGCCGGGGGGGGCTACACCTTC; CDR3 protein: CASSLSTYGRAGGGYTF
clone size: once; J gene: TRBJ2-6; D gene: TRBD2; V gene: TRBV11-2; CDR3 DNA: TGTGCCAGCATGCTAGCGGGAGGCCGCTCTGGGGCCAACGTCCTGACTTTC; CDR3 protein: CASMLAGGRSGANVLTF
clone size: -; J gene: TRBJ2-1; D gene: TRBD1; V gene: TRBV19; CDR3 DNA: TGTGCCAGTAGTAGACAGGGGGGATACAATGAGCAGTTCTTC; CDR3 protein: CASSRQGGYNEQFF
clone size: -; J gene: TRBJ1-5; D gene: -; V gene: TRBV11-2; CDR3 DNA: TGTGCCAGCTCAGGGGACGGATCACAGCCCCAGCATTTT; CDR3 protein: CASSGDGSQPQHF
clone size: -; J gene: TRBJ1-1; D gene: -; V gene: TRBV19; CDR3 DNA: TGTGCCAGTATGTTACAGGGAGGGGACACTGAAGCTTTCTTT; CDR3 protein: CASMLQGGDTEAFF
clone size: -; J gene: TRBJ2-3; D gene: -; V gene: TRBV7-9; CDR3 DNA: TGTGCCAGCAGCTTAGTGGCTAGCGGCACAGATACGCAGTATTTT; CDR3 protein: CASSLVASGTDTQYF
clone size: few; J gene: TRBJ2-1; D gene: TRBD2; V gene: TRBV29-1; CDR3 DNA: TGCAGCGTTGAAGCACTTACCGGGACTAGCAACCCCTACGGGCAGTTCTTC; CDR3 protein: CSVEALTGTSNPYGQFF
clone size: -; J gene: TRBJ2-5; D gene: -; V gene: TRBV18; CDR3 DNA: TGTGCCAGCTCACCCGCCGGGACTGAAGAGACCCAGTACTTC; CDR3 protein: CASSPAGTEETQYF
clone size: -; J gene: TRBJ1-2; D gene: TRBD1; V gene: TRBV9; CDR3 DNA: TGTGCCAGCAGCGTAGCTGGGACAGCTACTTTCTACACCTTC; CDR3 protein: CASSVAGTATFYTF
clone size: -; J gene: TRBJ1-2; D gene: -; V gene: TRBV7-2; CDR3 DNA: TGTGCCAGCAGCTCCCCCAGGGGAGCTAACTATGGCTACACCTTC; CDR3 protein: CASSSPRGANYGYTF